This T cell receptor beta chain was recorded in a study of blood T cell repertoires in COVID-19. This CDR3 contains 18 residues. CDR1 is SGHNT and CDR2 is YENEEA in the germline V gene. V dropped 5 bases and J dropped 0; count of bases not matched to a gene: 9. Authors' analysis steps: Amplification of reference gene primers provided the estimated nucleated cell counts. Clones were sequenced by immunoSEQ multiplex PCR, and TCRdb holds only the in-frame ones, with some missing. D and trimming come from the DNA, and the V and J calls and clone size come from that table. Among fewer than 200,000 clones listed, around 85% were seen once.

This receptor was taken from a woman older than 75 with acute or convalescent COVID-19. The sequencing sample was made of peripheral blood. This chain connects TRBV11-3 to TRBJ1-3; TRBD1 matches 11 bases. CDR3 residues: CASSLSGQGASSGNTIYF. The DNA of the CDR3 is TGTGCCAGCAGCCTATCCGGACAGGGGGCTAGCTCTGGAAACACCATATATTTT.